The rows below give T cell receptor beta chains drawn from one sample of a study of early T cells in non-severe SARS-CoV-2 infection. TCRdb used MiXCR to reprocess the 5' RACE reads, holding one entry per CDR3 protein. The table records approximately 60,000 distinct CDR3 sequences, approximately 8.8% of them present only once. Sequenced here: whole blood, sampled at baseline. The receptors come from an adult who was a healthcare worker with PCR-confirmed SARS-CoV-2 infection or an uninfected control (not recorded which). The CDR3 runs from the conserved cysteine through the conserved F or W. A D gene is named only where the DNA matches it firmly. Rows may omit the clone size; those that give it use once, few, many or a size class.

cdr3_aa: CASVVERLMAQYF
cdr3_nt: TGTGCCAGCGTCGTGGAGAGACTCATGGCCCAGTACTTC
d_call: .
j_call: TRBJ2-5
clone_size: few
v_call: TRBV2

cdr3_aa: CSVERQATGELFF
cdr3_nt: TGCAGCGTTGAAAGGCAGGCCACCGGGGAGCTGTTTTTT
d_call: .
j_call: TRBJ2-2
clone_size: .
v_call: TRBV29-1

cdr3_aa: CASSENGVGAYNEQFF
cdr3_nt: TGTGCCAGCAGTGAAAACGGAGTCGGCGCCTACAATGAGCAGTTCTTC
d_call: .
j_call: TRBJ2-1
clone_size: few
v_call: TRBV2

cdr3_aa: CASSFTGSNQPQHF
cdr3_nt: TGTGCCAGCAGTTTCACGGGTAGCAATCAGCCCCAGCATTTT
d_call: .
j_call: TRBJ1-5
clone_size: many
v_call: TRBV27

cdr3_aa: CASSLGGPTDTQYF
cdr3_nt: TGTGCCAGCAGCTTAGGAGGGCCTACAGATACGCAGTATTTT
d_call: .
j_call: TRBJ2-3
clone_size: few
v_call: TRBV7-9

cdr3_aa: CSVGRDRYNEQFF
cdr3_nt: TGCAGCGTTGGAAGGGACAGATACAATGAGCAGTTCTTC
d_call: TRBD1
j_call: TRBJ2-1
clone_size: .
v_call: TRBV29-1

cdr3_aa: CASSSGTGGLNEQYF
cdr3_nt: TGTGCCAGCAGCTCCGGGACAGGTGGGCTTAATGAGCAGTACTTC
d_call: TRBD1
j_call: TRBJ2-7
clone_size: .
v_call: TRBV28

cdr3_aa: CSARSRDREHTEAFF
cdr3_nt: TGCAGTGCTAGATCCCGGGACAGGGAACATACTGAAGCTTTCTTT
d_call: TRBD1
j_call: TRBJ1-1
clone_size: few
v_call: TRBV20-1

cdr3_aa: CAISESKGLNTEAFF
cdr3_nt: TGTGCCATCAGTGAGTCCAAAGGATTGAACACTGAAGCTTTCTTT
d_call: .
j_call: TRBJ1-1
clone_size: .
v_call: TRBV10-3

cdr3_aa: CASSYNERETQYF
cdr3_nt: TGTGCCAGCAGTTACAACGAAAGAGAGACCCAGTACTTC
d_call: .
j_call: TRBJ2-5
clone_size: few
v_call: TRBV6-2/TRBV6-3

cdr3_aa: CASSEGPRIYEQYF
cdr3_nt: TGTGCCAGCAGTGAAGGGCCCAGGATCTACGAGCAGTACTTC
d_call: .
j_call: TRBJ2-7
clone_size: many
v_call: TRBV6-1

cdr3_aa: CASSRTEGYEQYF
cdr3_nt: TGTGCCAGCAGCCGAACCGAGGGCTACGAGCAGTACTTC
d_call: .
j_call: TRBJ2-7
clone_size: few
v_call: TRBV9

cdr3_aa: CASRAAGESQPQHF
cdr3_nt: TGTGCCAGCAGAGCGGCAGGGGAAAGTCAGCCCCAGCATTTT
d_call: .
j_call: TRBJ1-5
clone_size: .
v_call: TRBV7-9

cdr3_aa: CASRSTGTNTEAFF
cdr3_nt: TGTGCCAGCAGATCCACAGGAACGAACACTGAAGCTTTCTTT
d_call: .
j_call: TRBJ1-1
clone_size: many
v_call: TRBV12-3/TRBV12-4

cdr3_aa: CASSSTGGPVNEQYF
cdr3_nt: TGTGCCAGCAGCTCTACCGGCGGGCCGGTCAACGAGCAGTACTTC
d_call: .
j_call: TRBJ2-7
clone_size: .
v_call: TRBV7-6

cdr3_aa: CASTQRQAGETQYF
cdr3_nt: TGTGCCAGCACTCAGAGACAAGCTGGCGAGACCCAGTACTTC
d_call: .
j_call: TRBJ2-5
clone_size: medium-sized
v_call: TRBV27